Shown below are 19 T cell receptor beta chains from a single sample sequenced in a study of T cells after yellow fever vaccination. TCRdb ran MiXCR on the 5' RACE reads and lists one entry per CDR3 protein. The sample carries approximately 240,000 distinct CDR3 sequences, 3.6% recorded once. Here the sequenced sample was PBMCs, taken 15 days after the yellow fever booster vaccination. These receptors came from a man aged 18 to 30 who received the YFV17D yellow fever vaccine.

In its sample, this clonotype was seen many times. This chain connects TRBV13 to TRBJ1-6, with a weak D call TRBD1 (6 bases). V shed 4 bases and J shed 9 bases, with 16 bases lying between them. The CDR3 length is 15 residues. Germline CDR1 reads PRHDT; CDR2 reads FYEKMQ (reference sequence). The CDR3 loop reads CASSSTSGEGSPLHF. CDR3 DNA sequence: TGTGCCAGCAGCTCGACCTCAGGGGAAGGTTCACCCCTCCACTTT.

This clonotype was picked up many times. The genes are TRBV5-1 and TRBJ2-7; possibly TRBD1 or TRBD2 for D (6 bases each). Between the trimmed V and J ends, which lost 3 bases and 3 bases, there was a span of 16 bases. CDR3 size: 15 residues. The V gene's germline CDR1 is SGHRS and CDR2 YFSETQ. The CDR3 here is CASSSSGDSFYEQYF. The CDR3 coding sequence is TGCGCCAGCAGCTCTTCAGGGGACTCTTTCTACGAGCAGTACTTC.

This clonotype was seen at least ten times. This chain uses TRBV5-6 with TRBJ2-7; TRBD1 matches 7 bases. CDR3 size: 17 residues. Germline CDR1 reads SGHDT; CDR2 reads YYEEEE. V lost 1 base to trimming and J lost 6 bases; unmatched junction nucleotides: 16. CDR3 sequence (DNA): TGTGCCAGCAGCTTGACCTCCTATAGCCCAGGGGGAACCGAGCAGTACTTC. Translated, it gives CASSLTSYSPGGTEQYF.

This clonotype was recorded many times. The genes are TRBV4-2 and TRBJ2-5, with TRBD2 matching 9 bases. This CDR3 region has 17 residues. With V trimmed by 4 bases and J by 5 bases, 14 bases remained unmatched. Germline V gives CDR1 LGHNA, CDR2 YNFKEQ. The DNA for the CDR3 is TGTGCCAGCAGCCCGTCCGATGGCGGGGGGGCAGGGGAGACCCAGTACTTC. It is translated as CASSPSDGGGAGETQYF.

Many counts were recorded for this clonotype. V is TRBV6-4 and J is TRBJ2-1; TRBD1 matches at 8 bases. J gave up 6 bases and V 6 bases, and 13 bases lay outside the gene matches. This CDR3 region has 16 residues. Germline V gene data show CDR1 as MRHNA and CDR2 as SNTAGT. CDR3 residues: CASSLYPRGLSNEQFF. The CDR3 DNA sequence: TGTGCCAGCAGCCTCTACCCCAGGGGGCTCAGCAATGAGCAGTTCTTC.

This clonotype was detected many times. The rearrangement links TRBV20-1 to TRBJ1-6; D unclear. Germline CDR1 is DFQATT and CDR2 is SNEGSKA (reference sequence). The CDR3 is made up of 13 amino acids. The germline V and J ends were trimmed by 3 bases and 6 bases, with 9 bases remaining between them. CDR3 protein: CSASQRANSPLHF. Here the CDR3 DNA reads TGCAGTGCTAGTCAGAGAGCTAATTCACCCCTCCACTTT.

This clonotype was seen ten or more times. This chain's CDR3 is CASTPGEVAGTYEQYF. The CDR3 nucleotides read TGTGCCAGCACCCCCGGGGAAGTAGCGGGAACCTACGAGCAGTACTTC. The V call is TRBV12-3 or TRBV12-4, the J call TRBJ2-7; TRBD2 matches 8 bases. The CDR3 runs to 16 residues. After removal of 7 bases from V and 2 bases from J, the junction contained 13 bases not matched to a gene.

The V gene is TRBV6-2 or TRBV6-3, the J gene TRBJ2-3, with D possibly being TRBD1 (6 bases). V was clipped by 8 bases and J by 9 bases, with 21 bases between them. Germline assignment: CDR1 MNHEY and CDR2 SVGEGT. CDR3 length equals 14 residues. CDR3 nucleotide sequence: TGTGCCAGCGGCCTATTATTACAGGGCGACACGCAGTATTTT. Translating gives CASGLLLQGDTQYF.

This clonotype came up many times. The chain joins TRBV6-6 to TRBJ2-7, with D perhaps matching TRBD1 (6 bases). V was pared by 5 bases and J by 1 base, with 9 bases between. From germline, CDR1 is MNHNY and CDR2 SVGAGI (reference sequence). This CDR3 comprises 13 residues. The CDR3 DNA reads as TGTGCCAGCAGTAACAGGGTTTCCTACGAGCAGTACTTC. This codes for CASSNRVSYEQYF.

This clonotype was seen ten or more times. This chain links TRBV6-2 or TRBV6-3 with TRBJ1-5; no clear D. Germline loops: CDR1 MNHEY, CDR2 SVGEGT. With 7 bases removed from V and 5 bases from J, the gap between germline ends came to 12 bases. The CDR3 extends over 13 amino acids. As DNA, the CDR3 is TGTGCCAGCACTCGGAGGCCCTATCAGCCCCAGCATTTT. It specifies CASTRRPYQPQHF.

This clonotype was detected ten times or more. V gene TRBV24-1 combines with J gene TRBJ2-3; D is uncertain. CDR1 and CDR2 (germline): KGHDR, SFDVKD. The CDR3 consists of 15 residues. V lost 2 bases and J 3 bases, leaving 11 bases between the germline ends. CDR3 amino acids: CATSDSSHLTDTQYF. As DNA, the CDR3 is TGTGCCACCAGTGATTCCTCACACCTGACAGATACGCAGTATTTT.

At least ten counts were recorded for this clonotype. J is TRBJ2-3 and V is TRBV5-1; 8 bases are a match to TRBD2. The ends lost 0 bases at V and 3 bases at J; junction bases unmatched: 3. The germline CDR1 and CDR2 sequences are SGHRS and YFSETQ. CDR3 size: 15 residues. CDR3 nucleotide sequence: TGCGCCAGCAGCTTGGAGCGGGGGAAAACAGATACGCAGTATTTT. It specifies CASSLERGKTDTQYF.

This clonotype was observed at least ten times. The J gene is TRBJ1-1, the V gene TRBV6-5; D is unclear. CDR1 and CDR2 (germline): MNHEY, SVGAGI. V was cut by 6 bases and J by 1 base, with 9 bases left in between. CDR3 length: 13 residues. The CDR3 here is CASSSFRNTEAFF. DNA for the CDR3: TGTGCCAGCAGCTCCTTTCGGAACACTGAAGCTTTCTTT.

This clonotype was seen at least ten times. J is TRBJ2-1 and V is TRBV12-3 or TRBV12-4; 9 positions match TRBD1. This CDR3 comprises 15 residues. V lost 2 bases, J lost 9 bases, and 8 bases stayed unmatched. The CDR3 DNA reads as TGTGCCAGCAGTTTAACAGGGGGCGGATGGGGTGAGCAGTTCTTC. Translating it yields CASSLTGGGWGEQFF.

This clonotype appeared many times. The genes are TRBV29-1 and TRBJ1-2, with a possible D match to TRBD1 (5 bases). The CDR3 extends over 16 amino acids. Deletions cut 1 base from V and 4 bases from J, with 19 bases between. Germline values: CDR1 SQVTM, CDR2 ANQGSEA. The CDR3 region has the DNA TGCAGCGTTGAAGCGGCTCGTCGGGACGGAGTCTATGGCTACACCTTC. This codes for CSVEAARRDGVYGYTF.

This clonotype was seen ten or more times. V and J are TRBV7-9 and TRBJ2-5; TRBD2 is a possible D gene (7 bases). Trimming shortened V by 3 bases and J by 5 bases, and 13 bases separated the two germline ends. Germline V gene data show CDR1 as SEHNR and CDR2 as FQNEAQ (reference sequence). The CDR3 length is 14 residues. CDR3 DNA sequence: TGTGCCAGCAGCTTCATACAGGGAGGGGAGACCCAGTACTTC. Amino acids: CASSFIQGGETQYF.

The sample holds many counts of this clonotype. V gene TRBV11-3 combines with J gene TRBJ2-1; the D is unclear. The CDR3 loop spans 13 amino acids. The germline V gene has CDR1 SGHNT and CDR2 YENEEA. Trimming removed 1 base from V and 5 bases from J, with 6 bases in between. The CDR3 spells CASSLGENNEQFF. DNA of the CDR3: TGTGCCAGCAGCTTAGGAGAAAACAATGAGCAGTTCTTC.

This clonotype was seen a handful of times. The CDR3 DNA follows: TGTGCCAGCAGCTTTGCCCTTCTAGCGGGGGCCCGACGGACCCAGTACTTC. Protein: CASSFALLAGARRTQYF. The chain combines TRBV7-2 with TRBJ2-5; the match to TRBD2 covers 10 bases. This CDR3 spans 17 amino acids. Trimming cost V 3 bases and J 7 bases; bases outside gene matches: 14. Germline V CDR1 and CDR2: SGHTA, FQGNSA.

As for this clonotype: This may arise from a read error, as a much more abundant clone is one base away. The final CDR3 position lacks the conserved phenylalanine or tryptophan, pointing to a likely read error. V usage is TRBV7-2 and J usage is TRBJ2-7; D unclear. The CDR3 extends over 13 amino acids. V lost 3 bases to trimming and J lost 0 bases, with 6 bases between them. The germline gives CDR1 SGHTA, CDR2 FQGNSA. CDR3 in DNA: TGTGCCAGCAGCTTGACCAACTCCTACGAGCAGTACCTC. Translating it yields CASSLTNSYEQYL.